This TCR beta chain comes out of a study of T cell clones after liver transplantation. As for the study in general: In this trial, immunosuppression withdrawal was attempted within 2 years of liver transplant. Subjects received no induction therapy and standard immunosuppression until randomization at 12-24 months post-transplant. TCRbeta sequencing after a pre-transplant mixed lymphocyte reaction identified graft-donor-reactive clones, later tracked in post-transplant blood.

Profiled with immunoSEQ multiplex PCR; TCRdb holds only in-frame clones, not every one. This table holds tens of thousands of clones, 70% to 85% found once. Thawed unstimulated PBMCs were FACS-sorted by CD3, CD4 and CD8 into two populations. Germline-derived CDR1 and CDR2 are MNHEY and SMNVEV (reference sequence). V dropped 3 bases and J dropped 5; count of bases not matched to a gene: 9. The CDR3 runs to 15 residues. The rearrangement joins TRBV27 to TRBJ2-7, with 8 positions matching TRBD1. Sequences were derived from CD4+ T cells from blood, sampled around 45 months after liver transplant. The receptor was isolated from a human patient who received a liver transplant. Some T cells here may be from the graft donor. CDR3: CASSFWAGQGNEQYF. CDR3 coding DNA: TGTGCCAGCAGTTTTTGGGCTGGACAGGGCAACGAGCAGTACTTC.